This T cell receptor (beta chain) was obtained from a study of human T cells and chemical hapten exposure. About the research overall: TCR yield per sample varied, mainly due to pooled library volumes. Study findings and constraints: Expanded TCRs grouped into significantly more large CDR3 similarity clusters than controls produced.

Sample time point: patch test 1, 2 weeks after DPC sensitization. Treatment: therapeutic diphenylcyclopropenone sensitization with weekly scalp DPC. V trimming: 5 bases; J trimming: 2 bases; junction bases outside the gene matches: 6. This CDR3 is 14 amino acids long. Germline CDR1 SQVTM, CDR2 ANQGSEA. In the authors' workflow: Samples ranged from roughly 20,000 to 700,000 TCRs, with a median of roughly 95,000. TCRdb independently ran MiXCR on the RACE reads; one entry per CDR3 protein. The V and J calls and clone size come from TCRdb's table, not from the authors' own analysis. The sample contains tens of thousands of distinct CDR3 sequences, 10% to 15% of which appear only once. Worth noting for this clonotype: Its antigen is unknown.

The gene calls are TRBV29-1 and TRBJ2-1; 7 bases match TRBD1. The source material was whole blood, sampled in connection with sensitization to the hapten diphenylcyclopropenone (DPC). The TCR was taken from a woman between 55 and 75 years old with alopecia areata. Some clones in this sample may be carry-over from other donors' samples. This chain's CDR3 is CSVLPGQPYNEQFF. The CDR3 coding sequence is TGCAGCGTTCTCCCGGGACAGCCCTACAATGAGCAGTTCTTC.